This TCR beta chain was sequenced for a study of shared clonotypes between healthy human individuals. Overall study findings and caveats: Only blood was sampled; tissue repertoires likely differ.

With termini counted, the CDR3 has 14 amino acids. The V gene's germline CDR1 is SEHNR and CDR2 FQNEAQ (reference sequence). In the case of this clone: No antigen is known for it. The DNA is omitted, as the CDR3 cannot be located on it reliably, and the CDR3 follows TCRdb's listing.

The test was conducted at deep level. This table comes from immunoSEQ multiplex PCR, and its TCRdb copy is limited to in-frame clones, with some not included. The profile covers roughly 1,500,000 clones, with approximately 98% appearing a single time and 0.4% to 0.55% taken by the ten largest. Only Caucasian adults living in Nashville, Tennessee served as donors. What was sequenced was naive CD4+ T cells sorted from blood. This sample's subset: CD45RA+ positively selected. The sequence came from a man in his thirties or forties in good health. The chain uses TRBV7-9 and TRBJ2-3; TRBD2, the table's D call, lacks a check against the DNA. The CDR3 spells CASSFWRGTDTQYF.